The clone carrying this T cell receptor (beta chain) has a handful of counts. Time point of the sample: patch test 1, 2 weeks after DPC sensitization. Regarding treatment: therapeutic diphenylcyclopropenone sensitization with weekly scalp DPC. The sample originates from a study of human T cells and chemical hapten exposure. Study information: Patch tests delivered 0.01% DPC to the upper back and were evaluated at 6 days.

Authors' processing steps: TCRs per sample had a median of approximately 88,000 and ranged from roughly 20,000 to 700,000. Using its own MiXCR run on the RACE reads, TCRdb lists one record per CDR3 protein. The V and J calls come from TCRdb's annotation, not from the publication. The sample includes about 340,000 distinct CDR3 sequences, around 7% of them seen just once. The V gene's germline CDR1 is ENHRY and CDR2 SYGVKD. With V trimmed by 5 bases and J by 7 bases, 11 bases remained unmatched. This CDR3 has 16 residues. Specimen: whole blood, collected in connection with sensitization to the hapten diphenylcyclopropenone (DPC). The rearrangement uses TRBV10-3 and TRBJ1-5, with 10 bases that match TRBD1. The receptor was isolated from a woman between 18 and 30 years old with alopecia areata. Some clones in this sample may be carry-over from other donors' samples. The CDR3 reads CAISRDRGAPSQPQHF. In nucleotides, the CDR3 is TGTGCCATCAGTCGGGACAGGGGTGCCCCAAGCCAGCCCCAGCATTTT.